This T cell receptor beta chain was identified in a study of response to subunit inactivated influenza vaccine. Study outcomes and limitations: The authors suggested that few new T cells are recruited per seasonal influenza vaccination.

TCRdb re-called the RT-PCR reads through MiXCR, storing one row per CDR3 protein. The profile covers fewer than 600,000 distinct CDR3 sequences, with less than 7.5% appearing a single time and roughly 13% taken by the ten largest. Germline V gene lookup returns CDR1 LGHDT and CDR2 YNNKEL (reference sequence). This CDR3 spans 15 amino acids. Trimming removed 3 bases from V and 4 bases from J, with 15 bases in between. The sample holds a few counts of this clonotype. Its antigen is unknown. The clonotype comes from a man aged 50-75 years who received an inactivated influenza vaccine. This chain uses TRBV3-1 with TRBJ1-2, with D tentatively TRBD1 (6 bases). Here the sequenced sample was PBMCs from blood, taken 23 to 25 months after vaccination. The CDR3 region has the DNA TGTGCCAGCAGCCAGGCGGCCGGGACAATCTATGGCTACACCTTC. This translates into CASSQAAGTIYGYTF.